Listed here are 21 T cell receptor beta chains from one sample, sequenced in a study of blood T cell repertoires in COVID-19 (TCRdb year 2020). The method behind the library was the immunoSEQ multiplex PCR assay. TCRdb took over this immuneACCESS table, retaining in-frame rearrangements with V and J assigned. Such tables are incomplete; in checked studies, under half of the missing clones stem from an unresolved V gene, and the remainder is unexplained. This sample has roughly 62,000 clones in its table, and about 80% of those were observed once. Of the sample, around 9.1% falls within the top ten clones. Sequenced input: peripheral blood. These receptors were obtained from an elderly man with COVID-19, enrolled during active disease.

The chain carries TRBV4-3 and TRBJ1-1, with 9 bases fitting TRBD1. The CDR3 runs 14 residues. Germline values: CDR1 LGHNA, CDR2 YSLEER. V trimming: 1 base; J trimming: 3 bases; junction bases outside the gene matches: 0. The CDR3 sequence is CASSQGTGDTEAFF. The CDR3 bases are TGCGCCAGCAGCCAAGGGACAGGGGACACTGAAGCTTTCTTT.

The chain combines TRBV6-6 with TRBJ1-2; D might be TRBD1 (5 bases). The CDR3 runs to 14 residues. CDR1 MNHNY and CDR2 SVGAGI come from the germline V gene (reference sequence). Trimming left V 5 bases short and J 1 base short, with 11 bases between. CDR3: CASSTDSYNYGYTF. The CDR3 DNA reads TGTGCCAGCAGTACAGACAGCTATAACTATGGCTACACCTTC.

This chain connects TRBV9 to TRBJ1-1; D possibly corresponds to TRBD1 (6 bases). The CDR3 has 15 amino acids. The germline V and J ends were trimmed by 6 bases and 5 bases, with 20 bases remaining between them. The germline V gene has CDR1 SGDLS and CDR2 YYNGEE. CDR3 in amino acids: CASTRLGGGGTEAFF. CDR3 DNA sequence: TGTGCCAGCACCCGTCTGGGAGGGGGGGGGACTGAAGCTTTCTTT.

The rearrangement links TRBV3-1 (or the pseudogene TRBV3-2) to TRBJ1-3; D is ambiguous. Trimming removed 1 base at V and 0 bases at J, with 4 bases between. Germline CDR1 is LGHDT and CDR2 is YNNKEL (reference sequence). The CDR3 is 14 residues long. The CDR3 is CASSQASSGNTIYF. CDR3 sequence (DNA): TGTGCCAGCAGCCAAGCGAGCTCTGGAAACACCATATATTTT.

The chain has TRBV5-1 and TRBJ2-1; TRBD2 matches 11 bases. Germline V gives CDR1 SGHRS, CDR2 YFSETQ. The CDR3 runs to 16 residues. V lost 4 bases to trimming and J lost 5 bases; unmatched junction nucleotides: 8. CDR3 residues: CASSSIPGLADNEQFF. The CDR3, as DNA: TGCGCCAGCAGCAGTATTCCGGGACTAGCGGACAATGAGCAGTTCTTC.

The V and J genes are TRBV7-2 and TRBJ2-2; a weak D match, TRBD1 (6 bases). This CDR3 contains 13 residues. Trimming took off 6 bases at V and 7 bases at J, with 12 bases between the two ends. Per germline, CDR1 SGHTA and CDR2 FQGNSA. The CDR3 DNA follows: TGTGCCAGCAGAGAGACAGGTGACGGGGAGCTGTTTTTT. This translates into CASRETGDGELFF. Full variable domain (remainder filled in from reference TRBV7-2 and TRBJ2-2): GAGVSQSPSNKVTEKGKDVELRCDPISGHTALYWYRQSLGQGLEFLIYFQGNSAPDKSGLPSDRFSAERTGGSVSTLTIQRTQQEDSAVYLCASRETGDGELFFGEGSRLTVL.

The chain couples TRBV28 to TRBJ1-6, with TRBD1 identical over 7 bases. This CDR3 comprises 14 residues. CDR1 and CDR2 from the germline V gene are MDHEN and SYDVKM. V gave up 6 bases and J gave up 6 bases; unmatched junction bases: 5. The CDR3 protein is CASRRTGGNSPLHF. The CDR3 DNA sequence: TGTGCCAGCAGAAGGACAGGTGGTAATTCACCCCTCCACTTT. Combining the CDR3 with reference TRBV28 and TRBJ1-6 gives the whole variable domain DVKVTQSSRYLVKRTGEKVFLECVQDMDHENMFWYRQDPGLGLRLIYFSYDVKMKEKGDIPEGYSVSREKKERFSLILESASTNQTSMYLCASRRTGGNSPLHFGNGTRLTVT.

This clone was seen a handful of times. The chain is built from TRBV5-1 and TRBJ1-2; the D gene is possibly TRBD1 (6 bases). The CDR3 consists of 13 residues. V was shortened by 4 bases and J by 13 bases, with 20 bases between the two germline ends. CDR1 and CDR2 (germline): SGHRS, YFSETQ. The CDR3 bases are TGCGCCAGCAGCATTGGACAGACCTCACCCCCCACCTTC. Its protein product is CASSIGQTSPPTF.

The chain uses TRBV6-2 or TRBV6-3 and TRBJ1-1; D remains ambiguous. Germline V gene sequence: CDR1 MNHEY, CDR2 SVGEGT. CDR3 size: 13 residues. Trimming removed 0 bases at V and 1 base at J, with 3 bases between. CDR3 coding DNA: TGTGCCAGCAGTTACTCGGCGAACACTGAAGCTTTCTTT. Residues: CASSYSANTEAFF.

The rearrangement uses TRBV6-6 and TRBJ2-1; D might be TRBD2 (6 bases). Germline lookup yields CDR1 MNHNY and CDR2 SVGAGI (reference sequence). The CDR3 is made up of 13 amino acids. V was trimmed by 8 bases and J by 5 bases, leaving 13 bases between them. CDR3 protein: CASELADHNEQFF. The DNA of the CDR3 is TGTGCCAGCGAGTTAGCGGATCACAATGAGCAGTTCTTC.

The chain is built from TRBV5-1 and TRBJ1-4; D is undetermined. The CDR3 is made up of 14 amino acids. V lost 0 bases and J lost 7, with 10 bases in between. CDR1 is SGHRS and CDR2 is YFSETQ in the germline V gene. The CDR3 is CASSLGSIGEKLFF. Written as DNA, the CDR3 is TGCGCCAGCAGCTTGGGATCTATTGGTGAAAAACTGTTTTTT. Full variable domain (rest looked up from reference TRBV5-1 and TRBJ1-4): KAGVTQTPRYLIKTRGQQVTLSCSPISGHRSVSWYQQTPGQGLQFLFEYFSETQRNKGNFPGRFSGRQFSNSRSEMNVSTLELGDSALYLCASSLGSIGEKLFFGSGTQLSVL.

The rearrangement uses TRBV5-1 and TRBJ1-1; the D gene is possibly TRBD1 (5 bases). Germline V gene lookup returns CDR1 SGHRS and CDR2 YFSETQ. Trimming stripped 1 base from V and 0 bases from J, with 7 bases between. This CDR3 spans 14 amino acids. For the CDR3, the DNA is TGCGCCAGCAGCTTGACCAGGGTGAACACTGAAGCTTTCTTT. It codes for CASSLTRVNTEAFF.

This chain connects TRBV5-1 to TRBJ2-2; D is perhaps TRBD1 (5 bases). The CDR3 sequence is 13 residues long. Trimming took off 4 bases at V and 3 bases at J, with 7 bases between the two ends. Germline values: CDR1 SGHRS, CDR2 YFSETQ. CDR3 protein: CASSARDTGELFF. The DNA for the CDR3 is TGCGCCAGCAGCGCCAGGGACACCGGGGAGCTGTTTTTT.

This clone has a single count. This sequence joins TRBV11-2 and TRBJ2-3; TRBD1 agrees at 8 bases. Germline V gives CDR1 SGHAT, CDR2 FQNNGV. The CDR3 has 15 amino acids. Trimming at V came to 5 bases and at J to 2 bases, leaving 6 bases not matched to a gene. In DNA form, the CDR3 reads TGTGCCAGCAGCCTCCGGACAGGGCTCACAGATACGCAGTATTTT. Protein sequence: CASSLRTGLTDTQYF.

The chain uses TRBV12-3 or TRBV12-4 and TRBJ1-1, with D uncertain. Between the trimmed V and J ends, which lost 3 bases and 1 base, there was a span of 6 bases. This CDR3 has 13 amino acids. The CDR3 here is CASSFEQNTEAFF. As DNA, the CDR3 is TGTGCCAGCAGTTTTGAACAGAACACTGAAGCTTTCTTT.

This clone appeared once. The chain combines TRBV21-1 with TRBJ1-1; no DNA check was done on the table's D call, TRBD1. TRBV21-1 is assigned pseudogene status. The CDR3 loop spans 17 amino acids. The CDR3 reads CASSHDPGQDGGTEAFF. For the CDR3, the DNA is TGTGCCAGCAGCCACGACCCGGGACAGGATGGAGGCACTGAAGCTTTCTTT.

The V and J genes are TRBV7-9 and TRBJ1-5; a possible D gene is TRBD1 (6 bases). The CDR3 runs to 15 residues. CDR1 and CDR2 (germline): SEHNR, FQNEAQ (reference sequence). The V end lost 4 bases, the J end lost 2 bases, and 12 bases lay between the germline ends. The CDR3 bases are TGTGCCAGCAGCTCCGAGGGGGTTGGCAATCAGCCCCAGCATTTT. The encoded protein is CASSSEGVGNQPQHF.

The chain joins TRBV5-6 to TRBJ2-3, with TRBD2 matching 11 bases. Germline loops: CDR1 SGHDT, CDR2 YYEEEE. V gave up 2 bases and J gave up 5 bases; unmatched junction bases: 10. The length of the CDR3 is 17 residues. The CDR3 DNA sequence: TGTGCCAGCAGCTTCAGAACTAGCGGGAGTAATAGAGATACGCAGTATTTT. Translation: CASSFRTSGSNRDTQYF.

V gene TRBV4-3 combines with J gene TRBJ2-5; 8 bases fit TRBD2. Germline V gives CDR1 LGHNA, CDR2 YSLEER. V lost 4 bases, J lost 0 bases, and 7 bases stayed unmatched. CDR3 length: 16 residues. As DNA, the CDR3 is TGCGCCAGCAGCCTCCGGACTAGCAGGTACCAAGAGACCCAGTACTTC. Protein: CASSLRTSRYQETQYF.

This rearrangement joins TRBV7-6 to TRBJ2-7; D remains unclear. This CDR3 contains 15 residues. V dropped 3 bases and J dropped 4 bases, with 16 bases sitting between them. Germline CDR1 and CDR2: SGHVS and FNYEAQ. The CDR3 protein is CASSLEPLAWYEQYV. The CDR3 DNA sequence: TGTGCCAGCAGCTTGGAGCCCCTGGCGTGGTACGAGCAGTACGTC.

The gene calls are TRBV4-1 and TRBJ1-2; D gene uncertain. The CDR3 is 16 amino acids. Trimming took 3 bases from V and 6 from J, leaving 20 bases between them. CDR1 and CDR2 (germline): MGHRA, YSYEKL. The CDR3 here is CASSQDREPSPDGYTF. CDR3 sequence (DNA): TGCGCCAGCAGCCAGGACCGGGAGCCCTCACCCGATGGCTACACCTTC.